These 27 T cell receptor beta chains originate from one sample sequenced in a study of T cell clusters in autoimmune cytopenias. TRB was amplified from approximately 230 ng of peripheral blood genomic DNA per sample. One tube held mixed TRB-A and TRB-B primer pools for touch-down PCR. TCRdb reprocessed the multiplex PCR reads and reports one entry per CDR3 protein, with no DNA. This table lists around 5,900 distinct CDR3 sequences. Material: peripheral blood. The receptor source for this set is a human donor with an autoimmune cytopenia or autoimmune hepatitis (not recorded which).

This chain joins TRBV20-1 and TRBJ1-4; TCRdb gives TRBD1 as the D gene, but with no DNA this cannot be confirmed. CDR3 size: 13 residues. Germline V gives CDR1 DFQATT, CDR2 SNEGSKA (reference sequence). The CDR3: CSAKTGGYEKLFF.

This clonotype is identified as medium-sized from frequency. The V gene is TRBV5-5, the J gene TRBJ2-3; TCRdb's assignment of TRBD1 cannot be checked, as there is no DNA. The CDR3 covers 17 residues. Germline V CDR1 and CDR2: SGHKS, YYEKEE (reference sequence). CDR3 loop: CASSLGWVGTEADTQYF.

By frequency, this clonotype is medium-sized. V and J are TRBV6-5 and TRBJ2-1; absent DNA, TCRdb's TRBD2 call cannot be checked. The CDR3 length is 14 residues. CDR1 MNHEY and CDR2 SVGAGI come from the germline V gene. The CDR3 here is CASERGGLNNEQFF.

The genes are TRBV4-3 and TRBJ2-7; no DNA is available, so the TRBD1 call from TCRdb remains unchecked. Germline assignment: CDR1 LGHNA and CDR2 YSLEER. The CDR3 has 16 amino acids. The CDR3 region is CASSQGSGPLTYEQYF.

According to its frequency, this clonotype is medium-sized. The CDR3 sequence: CASSRDSNTGELFF. The chain couples TRBV5-5 to TRBJ2-2; TCRdb outputs TRBD2, but without DNA this stays unchecked. The CDR3 covers 14 residues. Germline V lookup: CDR1 SGHKS, CDR2 YYEKEE (reference sequence). Variable domain in full (rest from reference TRBV5-5 and TRBJ2-2): DAGVTQSPTHLIKTRGQQVTLRCSPISGHKSVSWYQQVLGQGPQFIFQYYEKEERGRGNFPDRFSARQFPNYSSELNVNALLLGDSALYLCASSRDSNTGELFFGEGSRLTVL.

CDR3 amino acids: CATSDAGVVEQFF. The chain has TRBV24-1 and TRBJ2-1; checking the TCRdb D call of TRBD1 is not possible without DNA. The length of the CDR3 is 13 residues. Germline CDR1 is KGHDR and CDR2 is SFDVKD.

The V and J genes are TRBV4-2 and TRBJ2-1; the D gene TCRdb calls, TRBD1, cannot be checked with no DNA. Per germline, CDR1 LGHNA and CDR2 YNFKEQ. The CDR3 spans 15 residues. CDR3 protein: CDSSRRTEVYNEQFF.

Its frequency marks this clonotype as medium-sized. The chain recombines TRBV12-3 or TRBV12-4 with TRBJ1-2. CDR3 length: 14 residues. CDR3 loop: CASSFLPDSSGYTF.

This clonotype ranks as medium-sized in terms of frequency. This chain uses TRBV6-5 with TRBJ1-3. The germline CDR1 and CDR2 sequences are MNHEY and SVGAGI. The CDR3 is 14 amino acids. CDR3 sequence: CASSIQGSGNTIYF.

This sequence joins TRBV20-1 and TRBJ2-3; TCRdb calls TRBD1, which cannot be checked without DNA. The CDR3 has 14 residues. The germline V gene has CDR1 DFQATT and CDR2 SNEGSKA (reference sequence). This CDR3 reads CSASRTGRSDTQYF.

According to its frequency, this clonotype is medium-sized. CDR3 region: CASSSGQQETQYF. V gene TRBV7-6 combines with J gene TRBJ2-5; TCRdb lists TRBD1, though no DNA is available to test this call. This CDR3 is built from 13 residues. Germline V gene lookup returns CDR1 SGHVS and CDR2 FNYEAQ.

This clonotype is identified as medium-sized from frequency. Here the CDR3 reads CASSLAPPDRGRVGTQYF. The chain recombines TRBV12-3 or TRBV12-4 with TRBJ2-5; checking the TCRdb D call of TRBD1 is not possible without DNA. The CDR3 spans 18 residues.

This chain uses TRBV7-3 with TRBJ2-5; TCRdb reports TRBD2, a call that lacks DNA to check it against. The CDR3 sequence is 13 residues long. Germline V gene data show CDR1 as SGHTA and CDR2 as FQGTGA. CDR3 loop: CASSLGLWETQYF.

The V and J genes are TRBV27 and TRBJ2-7. This CDR3 comprises 11 residues. CDR1 and CDR2 (germline): MNHEY, SMNVEV (reference sequence). The CDR3 sequence: CASSYGYEQYF.

The rearrangement joins TRBV5-1 to TRBJ1-2; without DNA, the TCRdb call of TRBD1 cannot be checked. CDR3 size: 14 residues. Germline V CDR1 and CDR2: SGHRS, YFSETQ. The CDR3 loop reads CASSGGQGPYGYTF.

This clonotype is identified as medium-sized from frequency. This chain links TRBV30 with TRBJ2-7. The germline gives CDR1 GTSNPN, CDR2 SVGIG (reference sequence). The CDR3 is made up of 14 amino acids. The CDR3 here is CAWSVYTDYYEQYF.

By frequency, this clonotype registers medium-sized. The rearrangement links TRBV12-3 or TRBV12-4 to TRBJ2-6; the D gene TCRdb calls, TRBD1, cannot be checked with no DNA. This CDR3 contains 15 residues. CDR3 residues: CASRSNRAGANVLTF.

This clonotype registers medium-sized by frequency. J is TRBJ1-2 and V is TRBV18; TCRdb's D call, TRBD1, is unchecked because there is no DNA. This CDR3 is 16 amino acids long. Germline V gene data show CDR1 as KGHSH and CDR2 as LQKENI. The CDR3 reads CASSPLGQGDNYGYTF.

The chain recombines TRBV5-1 with TRBJ1-2; absent DNA, TCRdb's TRBD1 call cannot be checked. The CDR3 covers 15 residues. The germline gives CDR1 SGHRS, CDR2 YFSETQ. The chain's CDR3 is CASNHGGQGANGYTF.

The V gene is TRBV6-2 or TRBV6-3, the J gene TRBJ1-2; there is no DNA to check the TCRdb D call of TRBD1. The CDR3 length is 15 residues. Germline V gives CDR1 MNHEY, CDR2 SVGEGT. CDR3 amino acids: CASSDRDRDDYGYTF.

According to its frequency, this clonotype is medium-sized. V and J are TRBV6-2 or TRBV6-3 and TRBJ2-1; the TCRdb call, TRBD2, lacks DNA for checking. Per the germline V gene, CDR1 is MNHEY and CDR2 is SVGEGT. CDR3 length: 15 residues. CDR3 region: CASTQLGVTYNEQFF.

Frequency places this clonotype as medium-sized (0.01 to 0.1%). This chain links TRBV19 with TRBJ1-1; absent DNA, TCRdb's TRBD1 call cannot be checked. The V gene's germline CDR1 is LNHDA and CDR2 SQIVND (reference sequence). The CDR3 extends over 14 amino acids. This chain's CDR3 is CASSFGTGNTEAFF.

The chain has TRBV12-3 or TRBV12-4 and TRBJ1-2; TCRdb designates TRBD1, a call that cannot be tested without DNA. CDR3 length: 13 amino acids. CDR3 sequence reads: CASSRTGVYGYTF.

V gene TRBV6-2 or TRBV6-3 combines with J gene TRBJ1-1; checking the TCRdb D call of TRBD1 is not possible without DNA. Germline loops: CDR1 MNHEY, CDR2 SVGEGT. The CDR3 runs 15 residues. CDR3 residues: CASSYSQGRNTEAFF.

The chain joins TRBV7-2 to TRBJ2-7; checking the TCRdb D call of TRBD2 is not possible without DNA. CDR3 length: 14 amino acids. The germline V gene encodes CDR1 SGHTA and CDR2 FQGNSA. The CDR3 spells CASSSGTSGIEQYF.

The chain has TRBV6-5 and TRBJ2-5; TCRdb gives TRBD2 as the D gene, but with no DNA this cannot be confirmed. CDR1 is MNHEY and CDR2 is SVGAGI in the germline V gene. The CDR3 totals 19 residues. The CDR3 is CASSLLSRGPGGPAETQYF.

Measured by frequency, this clonotype is medium-sized. The chain has TRBV27 and TRBJ2-3; there is no DNA to check the TCRdb D call of TRBD2. The germline gives CDR1 MNHEY, CDR2 SMNVEV (reference sequence). This CDR3 is built from 15 residues. The CDR3 reads CASSLRTSATDTQYF.